These 30 T cell receptor beta chains originate from one sample sequenced in a study of blood T cell repertoires in COVID-19. This table comes from immunoSEQ multiplex PCR, and its TCRdb copy is limited to in-frame clones, with some not included. Of hundreds of thousands of clones in the sample, 80% to 90% are singletons; the top ten hold 8% to 10%. Input material: peripheral blood. The receptors come from a woman between 45 and 65 years old who had recovered from COVID-19.

V gene TRBV4-1 combines with J gene TRBJ1-1; 7 bases align to TRBD1. V lost 1 base, J lost 10 bases, and 9 bases stayed unmatched. This CDR3 is 14 amino acids long. CDR1 is MGHRA and CDR2 is YSYEKL in the germline V gene. The CDR3 is CASSQVSIEGAAFF. In DNA form, the CDR3 reads TGCGCCAGCAGCCAAGTATCGATTGAGGGGGCAGCTTTCTTT.

The V gene is TRBV3-1 (or the pseudogene TRBV3-2), the J gene TRBJ2-1; 10 bases agree with TRBD2. With V trimmed by 3 bases and J by 9 bases, 17 bases remained unmatched. Germline values: CDR1 LGHDT, CDR2 YNNKEL (reference sequence). The CDR3 is 18 residues long. CDR3 region: CASSQGPKAGGQSGEQFF. As DNA, the CDR3 is TGTGCCAGCAGCCAGGGGCCCAAAGCGGGGGGGCAAAGCGGTGAGCAGTTCTTC.

The chain uses TRBV21-1 and TRBJ1-4; the DNA was not used to check the table's D call, TRBD1. TRBV21-1 is deemed a pseudogene. This CDR3 spans 15 amino acids. CDR3 bases: TGTGCCAGCAGCACCAGGACAGGGTTTGATGAAAAACTGTTTTTT. This gives the protein CASSTRTGFDEKLFF.

The chain joins TRBV7-3 to TRBJ2-1; 9 bases map to TRBD2. V gave up 5 bases and J gave up 4 bases; unmatched junction bases: 9. The germline CDR1 and CDR2 sequences are SGHTA and FQGTGA. The CDR3 spans 16 residues. The CDR3 sequence is CASSRVAGAIYNEQFF. The CDR3 bases are TGTGCCAGCAGCCGTGTAGCGGGGGCTATATACAATGAGCAGTTCTTC. The complete variable domain, with remaining parts taken from reference TRBV7-3 and TRBJ2-1, reads GAGVSQTPSNKVTEKGKYVELRCDPISGHTALYWYRQSLGQGPEFLIYFQGTGAADDSGLPNDRFFAVRPEGSVSTLKIQRTERGDSAVYLCASSRVAGAIYNEQFFGPGTRLTVL.

This clone was recorded at least ten times. The chain uses TRBV5-1 and TRBJ2-7; the match to TRBD1 covers 7 bases. Germline V CDR1 and CDR2: SGHRS, YFSETQ. After removal of 0 bases from V and 0 bases from J, the junction contained 6 bases not matched to a gene. This CDR3 is built from 16 residues. CDR3 protein: CASSLATGYLSYEQYF. The CDR3, as DNA: TGCGCCAGCAGCTTGGCGACAGGGTACCTCTCCTACGAGCAGTACTTC.

The J gene is TRBJ2-2, the V gene TRBV3-1 (or the pseudogene TRBV3-2); 14 nucleotides agree with TRBD2. Trimming took 3 bases from V and 0 from J; bases not matched to a gene: 3. Germline values: CDR1 LGHDT, CDR2 YNNKEL (reference sequence). The CDR3 is 18 amino acids. Here the CDR3 reads CASSQRGLAGANTGELFF. DNA for the CDR3: TGTGCCAGCAGCCAGCGGGGACTAGCGGGGGCGAACACCGGGGAGCTGTTTTTT.

V is TRBV15 and J is TRBJ2-3; TRBD2 matches 7 bases. The CDR3 is 16 residues long. The trim removed 7 bases at V and 5 bases at J, leaving 15 bases unmatched. CDR1 is LNHNV and CDR2 is YYDKDF in the germline V gene (reference sequence). CDR3 nucleotides: TGTGCCACCACGGTCGGTCTAGCGGATAGGGGAGATACGCAGTATTTT. This encodes CATTVGLADRGDTQYF.

A single count supports this clone. The chain is built from TRBV28 and TRBJ2-3; 7 bases fit TRBD2. With 4 bases clipped from V and 11 bases from J, the junction kept 3 bases outside the gene matches. The germline V gene has CDR1 MDHEN and CDR2 SYDVKM. This CDR3 has 11 amino acids. CDR3 amino acids: CASSYSGGQYF. CDR3 in DNA: TGTGCCAGCAGTTATTCGGGAGGGCAGTATTTT.

The chain uses TRBV4-1 and TRBJ2-7, with 13 bases identical to TRBD2. CDR3 length: 15 residues. V lost 3 bases to trimming and J lost 11 bases; unmatched junction nucleotides: 10. The germline V gene has CDR1 MGHRA and CDR2 YSYEKL. CDR3: CASSQAGTSGTSKYF. The DNA for the CDR3 is TGCGCCAGCAGCCAGGCCGGGACTAGCGGGACATCTAAGTACTTC.

The table lists this clone with many counts. The rearrangement links TRBV27 to TRBJ2-5; a weak D match, TRBD1 (5 bases). CDR3 size: 14 residues. Germline V gives CDR1 MNHEY, CDR2 SMNVEV (reference sequence). V was clipped by 6 bases and J by 4 bases, with 15 bases between them. The CDR3, as DNA: TGTGCCAGCAGCGCCTCGGACATTCTAGAGACCCAGTACTTC. This codes for CASSASDILETQYF.

This clone was detected once. V gene TRBV27 combines with J gene TRBJ2-7, with 8 bases lining up with TRBD2. This CDR3 is 16 amino acids long. Germline CDR1 is MNHEY and CDR2 is SMNVEV (reference sequence). Trimming took 3 bases from V and 4 from J; bases not matched to a gene: 11. As DNA, the CDR3 is TGTGCCAGCAGTTTCGACCCAGCGGGGGTGAGGTACGAGCAGTACTTC. Its protein is CASSFDPAGVRYEQYF.

This clone was detected ten times or more. Other DNA sequences in this sample translate to the same CDR3. The chain carries TRBV7-9 and TRBJ1-2; the D is unclear. The CDR3 runs 15 residues. The germline CDR1 and CDR2 sequences are SEHNR and FQNEAQ (reference sequence). V was cut by 1 base and J by 2 bases, with 11 bases left in between. The CDR3 spells CASSLGSAGNYGYTF. CDR3 sequence (DNA): TGTGCCAGCAGCTTAGGGTCCGCGGGGAACTATGGCTACACCTTC.

The chain uses TRBV5-1 and TRBJ2-3, with 7 bases matching TRBD2. Germline loops: CDR1 SGHRS, CDR2 YFSETQ. V lost 2 bases and J lost 4; bases outside the gene matches: 7. The CDR3 extends over 15 amino acids. Here the CDR3 reads CASSFGGTVSDTQYF. DNA of the CDR3: TGCGCCAGCAGCTTCGGGGGGACTGTCTCAGATACGCAGTATTTT.

The chain links TRBV19 to TRBJ2-5; TRBD2 matches 14 bases. The germline V gene encodes CDR1 LNHDA and CDR2 SQIVND (reference sequence). The CDR3 totals 17 residues. Trimming at V came to 9 bases and at J to 1 base, leaving 10 bases not matched to a gene. CDR3 amino acids: CASPGLAGEGPQETQYF. The CDR3 nucleotides read TGTGCCAGCCCGGGACTAGCGGGAGAAGGCCCCCAAGAGACCCAGTACTTC.

The V call is TRBV24-1, the J call TRBJ2-2; D ambiguous. CDR1 KGHDR and CDR2 SFDVKD come from the germline V gene. This CDR3 is built from 16 residues. V lost 4 bases and J lost 0, with 11 bases in between. In DNA form, the CDR3 reads TGTGCCACCAGTGACCGCCTAGGTTCGAACACCGGGGAGCTGTTTTTT. This encodes CATSDRLGSNTGELFF.

This clone was observed a single time. The rearrangement joins TRBV11-2 to TRBJ2-7, with a tentative D call TRBD2 (5 bases). CDR1 and CDR2 from the germline V gene are SGHAT and FQNNGV. The V gene lost 1 base and the J gene lost 4 bases, with 14 bases spanning the gap. CDR3 size: 15 residues. This chain's CDR3 is CASSLVAGGWYEQYF. The CDR3 DNA reads as TGTGCCAGCAGCTTAGTGGCAGGCGGGTGGTACGAGCAGTACTTC.

V gene TRBV28 combines with J gene TRBJ1-6; D is unclear. CDR3 size: 15 residues. V lost 6 bases and J 10 bases, leaving 19 bases between the germline ends. From germline, CDR1 is MDHEN and CDR2 SYDVKM. The chain's CDR3 is CASRTGVRALSPLHF. CDR3 DNA sequence: TGTGCCAGCAGAACCGGGGTTCGGGCCTTATCACCCCTCCACTTT.

This clone has a handful of counts. The V gene is TRBV6-5, the J gene TRBJ2-7, with 7 bases aligning to TRBD2. There are 12 residues in the CDR3. The germline V gene encodes CDR1 MNHEY and CDR2 SVGAGI. V lost 5 bases, J lost 2 bases, and 0 bases stayed unmatched. CDR3 sequence reads: CASSRGAYEQYF. The CDR3 nucleotides read TGTGCCAGCAGTCGGGGGGCCTACGAGCAGTACTTC.

This chain joins TRBV4-3 and TRBJ1-3, with D unresolved. Germline CDR1 is LGHNA and CDR2 is YSLEER. The CDR3 loop spans 16 amino acids. V was clipped by 3 bases and J by 4 bases, with 16 bases between them. The CDR3 bases are TGCGCCAGCAGCCATCCCGGACTCGGACCAGGAAACACCATATATTTT. Its translation is CASSHPGLGPGNTIYF.

This chain connects TRBV7-8 to TRBJ1-3; 7 bases line up with TRBD1. The CDR3 length is 16 residues. The germline V gene has CDR1 SGHVS and CDR2 FQNEAQ. The V gene end was trimmed by 5 bases and the J gene end by 0 bases; junction bases not matched to a gene: 7. CDR3 sequence: CASSHRTGTSGNTIYF. The CDR3 nucleotides are TGTGCCAGCAGCCACCGGACAGGAACCTCTGGAAACACCATATATTTT. The variable domain in full, with the rest retrieved from reference TRBV7-8 and TRBJ1-3, is GAGVSQSPRYKVAKRGQDVALRCDPISGHVSLFWYQQALGQGPEFLTYFQNEAQLDKSGLPSDRFFAERPEGSVSTLKIQRTQQEDSAVYLCASSHRTGTSGNTIYFGEGSWLTVV.

This sequence joins TRBV5-1 and TRBJ2-5; D unclear. This CDR3 has 15 amino acids. From germline, CDR1 is SGHRS and CDR2 YFSETQ. Trimming removed 3 bases at V and 0 bases at J, with 12 bases between. The CDR3 nucleotides read TGCGCCAGCAGCTCCGGGTTCTCGTACCAAGAGACCCAGTACTTC. It specifies CASSSGFSYQETQYF. Using reference TRBV5-1 and TRBJ2-5 for the parts outside the CDR3, the full variable domain is KAGVTQTPRYLIKTRGQQVTLSCSPISGHRSVSWYQQTPGQGLQFLFEYFSETQRNKGNFPGRFSGRQFSNSRSEMNVSTLELGDSALYLCASSSGFSYQETQYFGPGTRLLVL.

This rearrangement joins TRBV6-1 to TRBJ1-2; 10 bases fit TRBD1. CDR3 length equals 15 residues. Trimming at V came to 1 base and at J to 7 bases, leaving 6 bases not matched to a gene. Germline CDR1 is MNHNS and CDR2 is SASEGT. CDR3 amino acids: CASSEGTTGGLGYTF. The DNA for the CDR3 is TGTGCCAGCAGTGAAGGCACGACAGGGGGCCTTGGCTACACCTTC.

The chain has TRBV5-4 and TRBJ1-4; 8 bases are a match to TRBD1. The CDR3 is 14 residues long. Trimming cost V 0 bases and J 7 bases; bases outside gene matches: 2. Germline CDR1 and CDR2: SGHNT and YYREEE (reference sequence). In DNA, the CDR3 is TGTGCCAGCAGCTTGGGACAGGGGAGTGAAAAACTGTTTTTT. As protein: CASSLGQGSEKLFF. Based on the CDR3 plus reference TRBV5-4 and TRBJ1-4, the full variable domain is ETGVTQSPTHLIKTRGQQVTLRCSSQSGHNTVSWYQQALGQGPQFIFQYYREEENGRGNFPPRFSGLQFPNYSSELNVNALELDDSALYLCASSLGQGSEKLFFGSGTQLSVL.

V gene TRBV18 combines with J gene TRBJ2-3; D call uncertain. Germline assignment: CDR1 KGHSH and CDR2 LQKENI. V lost 3 bases and J lost 1, with 8 bases in between. CDR3 length: 14 residues. CDR3 in amino acids: CASSPSTGTDTQYF. The CDR3 region has the DNA TGTGCCAGCTCACCCAGTACCGGCACAGATACGCAGTATTTT.

The chain links TRBV19 to TRBJ2-4, with D maybe TRBD2 (7 bases). The CDR3 length is 14 residues. V was clipped by 3 bases and J by 5 bases, with 11 bases between them. CDR1 LNHDA and CDR2 SQIVND come from the germline V gene (reference sequence). In nucleotides, the CDR3 is TGTGCCAGTAGTATTTGGGGGGGCGAAAACATTCAGTACTTC. Translation gives CASSIWGGENIQYF.

The CDR3 DNA follows: TGTGCCAGCAGCCATCTTGGCTCTGATGGCTACACCTTC. This codes for CASSHLGSDGYTF. The J gene is TRBJ1-2, the V gene TRBV14; D call uncertain. The germline V gene encodes CDR1 SGHDN and CDR2 FVKESK. The ends were cut back, 3 bases at V and 6 bases at J, with 11 bases in the middle. This CDR3 contains 13 residues.

This rearrangement joins TRBV6-5 to TRBJ1-2, with no clear D. Trimming removed 0 bases at V and 4 bases at J, with 15 bases between. The CDR3 covers 16 residues. The V gene's germline CDR1 is MNHEY and CDR2 SVGAGI. Written as DNA, the CDR3 is TGTGCCAGCAGTTACTCGTCCGGCGGATCCACCTATGGCTACACCTTC. It is translated as CASSYSSGGSTYGYTF.

This chain connects TRBV18 to TRBJ1-2; TRBD1 agrees at 12 bases. This CDR3 is built from 16 residues. The germline V gene has CDR1 KGHSH and CDR2 LQKENI. V gave up 3 bases and J gave up 4 bases; unmatched junction bases: 6. CDR3 DNA: TGTGCCAGCTCACCGTTCGGGACAGGGGGCATCTATGGCTACACCTTC. Its protein product is CASSPFGTGGIYGYTF.

V and J are TRBV18 and TRBJ2-7; a possible D gene is TRBD2 (5 bases). Trimming removed 0 bases from V and 9 bases from J, with 9 bases in between. Germline V gene lookup returns CDR1 KGHSH and CDR2 LQKENI. CDR3 length: 12 residues. The CDR3: CASSPPSSMQYF. The DNA for the CDR3 is TGTGCCAGCTCACCACCATCTAGCATGCAGTACTTC.

This rearrangement joins TRBV7-2 to TRBJ1-1, with D tentatively TRBD1 (5 bases). The CDR3 is 14 residues long. V lost 1 base to trimming and J lost 1 base, with 7 bases between them. Germline lookup yields CDR1 SGHTA and CDR2 FQGNSA. In DNA, the CDR3 is TGTGCCAGCAGCTTAGACAGGTCGAACACTGAAGCTTTCTTT. Amino acid sequence: CASSLDRSNTEAFF. Together with reference TRBV7-2 and TRBJ1-1, the CDR3 gives the full variable domain: GAGVSQSPSNKVTEKGKDVELRCDPISGHTALYWYRQSLGQGLEFLIYFQGNSAPDKSGLPSDRFSAERTGGSVSTLTIQRTQQEDSAVYLCASSLDRSNTEAFFGQGTRLTVV.